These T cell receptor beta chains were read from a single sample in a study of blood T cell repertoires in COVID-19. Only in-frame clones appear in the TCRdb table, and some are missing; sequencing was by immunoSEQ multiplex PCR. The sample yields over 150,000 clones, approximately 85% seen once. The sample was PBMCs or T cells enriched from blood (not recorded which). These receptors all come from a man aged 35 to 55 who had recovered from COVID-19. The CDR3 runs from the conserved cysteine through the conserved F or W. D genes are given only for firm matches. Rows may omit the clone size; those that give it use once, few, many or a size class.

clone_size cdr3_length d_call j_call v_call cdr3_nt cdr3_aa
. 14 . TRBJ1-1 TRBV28 TGTGCCACCCTTCCGGGAGGGGGTAGGACTGAAGCTTTCTTT CATLPGGGRTEAFF
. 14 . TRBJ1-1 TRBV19 TGTGCCAGTAGTATACTAGGAGGGAACACTGAAGCTTTCTTT CASSILGGNTEAFF
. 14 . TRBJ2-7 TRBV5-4 TGTGCCAGCAGCGATGGACTGTTATCCTACGAGCAGTACTTC CASSDGLLSYEQYF
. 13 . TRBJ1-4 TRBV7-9 TGTGCCAGCAGAAACAGGTCTAATGAAAAACTGTTTTTT CASRNRSNEKLFF
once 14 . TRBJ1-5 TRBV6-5 TGTGCCAGCAGTCTTCAGGGGAACAATCAGCCCCAGCATTTT CASSLQGNNQPQHF
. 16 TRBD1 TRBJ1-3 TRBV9 TGTGCCAGCAGCCCCGAAACAGGGGGCTCTGGAAACACCATATATTTT CASSPETGGSGNTIYF
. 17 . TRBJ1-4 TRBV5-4 TGTGCCAGCAGCTGGGGACGGCCAGGGGCAACTAATGAAAAACTGTTTTTT CASSWGRPGATNEKLFF
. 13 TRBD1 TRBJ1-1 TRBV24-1 TGTGCCACCAGTAGCAGGGGGGCGGCTGAAGCTTTCTTT CATSSRGAAEAFF
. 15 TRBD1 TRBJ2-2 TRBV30 TGTGCCTGGAGTTCCGGGACAGGTCGCGTCGGGGAGCTGTTTTTT CAWSSGTGRVGELFF
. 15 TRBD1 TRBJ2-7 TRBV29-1 TGCAGCGTCGGATTGCCGGGACAGGGGGTCTACGAGCAGTACTTC CSVGLPGQGVYEQYF
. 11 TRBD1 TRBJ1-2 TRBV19 TGTGCCACTCGGACAGGGGCGAGCTACACCTTC CATRTGASYTF
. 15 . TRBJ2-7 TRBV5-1 TGCGCCAGCAGCTTGCAAGCGCAGCCCTCCTACGAGCAGTACTTC CASSLQAQPSYEQYF
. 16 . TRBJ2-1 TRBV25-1 TGTGCCAGCAGTGAGAGGGAGGGGGGGCGTCCGAATGAGCAGTTCTTC CASSEREGGRPNEQFF
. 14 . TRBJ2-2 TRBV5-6 TGTGCCAGCAGCTTGGAAGGGGACACCGGGGAGCTGTTTTTT CASSLEGDTGELFF
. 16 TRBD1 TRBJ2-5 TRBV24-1 TGTGCCACCAGTGATTATAACAGGGGTTCGGAAGAGACCCAGTACTTC CATSDYNRGSEETQYF
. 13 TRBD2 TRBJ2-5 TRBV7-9 TGTGCCAGCATACCTAGCGGGTCTGAGACCCAGTACTTC CASIPSGSETQYF
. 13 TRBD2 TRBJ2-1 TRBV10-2 TGCGCCAGCAGTGAAGGGAGGGCGAGGGAGCAGTTCTTC CASSEGRAREQFF
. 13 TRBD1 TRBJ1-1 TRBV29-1 TGCAGCGTGGACAGGGGGATGAACACTGAAGCTTTCTTT CSVDRGMNTEAFF
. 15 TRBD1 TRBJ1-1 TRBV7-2 TGTGCCAGCAGCCACTTGGACAGGGGACTATTTGAAGCTTTCTTT CASSHLDRGLFEAFF
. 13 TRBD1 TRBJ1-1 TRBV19 TGTGCCAGCCACAGGGGTGCGAACACTGAAGCTTTCTTT CASHRGANTEAFF
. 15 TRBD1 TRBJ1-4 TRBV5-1 TGCGCCAGCAGCTCGACAGGGGTGACTAATGAAAAACTGTTTTTT CASSSTGVTNEKLFF
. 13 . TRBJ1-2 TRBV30 TGTGCCTGGAGTGTCCAGGTGCAGGGATTCTACACCTTC CAWSVQVQGFYTF
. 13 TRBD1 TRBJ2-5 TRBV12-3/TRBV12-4 TGTGCCAGCAGTAGGGACAGGGAAGAGACCCAGTACTTC CASSRDREETQYF
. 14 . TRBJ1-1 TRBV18 TGTGCCAGCTCACCCCGGGGCGGGGATAGGGAAGCTTTCTTT CASSPRGGDREAFF
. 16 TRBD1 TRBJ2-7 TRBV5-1 TGCGCCAGCAGCTTGGCCGGGACAGACAGCCTCTACGAGCAGTACTTC CASSLAGTDSLYEQYF
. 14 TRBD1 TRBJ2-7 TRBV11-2 TGTGCCAGCAGCGCAAGGGACAGGGGGGACGAGCAGTACTTC CASSARDRGDEQYF
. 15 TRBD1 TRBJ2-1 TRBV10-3 TGTGCCATCAGTAAAGACAGGGGCGGAGACAATGAGCAGTTCTTC CAISKDRGGDNEQFF
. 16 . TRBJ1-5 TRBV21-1 TGTGCCAGCAGCAAGGTAAGGACAGGGGGCAATCAGCCCCAGCATTTT CASSKVRTGGNQPQHF
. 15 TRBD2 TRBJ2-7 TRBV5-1 TGCGCCAGCAGCCCGGGACTAGCGGGGCCCTACGAGCAGTACTTC CASSPGLAGPYEQYF
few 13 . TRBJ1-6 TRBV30 TGTGCCTGGAGTGGACTGGATAATTCACCCCTCCACTTT CAWSGLDNSPLHF
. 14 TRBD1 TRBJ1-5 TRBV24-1 TGTGCCACCAGTCTAGGACAGGGCAATCAGCCCCAGCATTTT CATSLGQGNQPQHF